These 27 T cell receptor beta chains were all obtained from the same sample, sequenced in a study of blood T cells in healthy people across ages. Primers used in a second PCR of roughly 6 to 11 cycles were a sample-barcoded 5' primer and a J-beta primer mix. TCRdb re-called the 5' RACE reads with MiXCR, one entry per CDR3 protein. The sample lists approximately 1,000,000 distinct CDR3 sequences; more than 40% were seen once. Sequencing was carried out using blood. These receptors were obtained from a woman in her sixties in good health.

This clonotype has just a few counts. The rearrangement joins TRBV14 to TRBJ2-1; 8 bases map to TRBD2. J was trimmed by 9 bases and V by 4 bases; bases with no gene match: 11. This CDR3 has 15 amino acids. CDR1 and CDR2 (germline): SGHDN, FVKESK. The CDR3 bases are TGTGCCAGCAGCCCGACTAGTACGGGGGGGCCTGAGCAGTTCTTC. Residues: CASSPTSTGGPEQFF.

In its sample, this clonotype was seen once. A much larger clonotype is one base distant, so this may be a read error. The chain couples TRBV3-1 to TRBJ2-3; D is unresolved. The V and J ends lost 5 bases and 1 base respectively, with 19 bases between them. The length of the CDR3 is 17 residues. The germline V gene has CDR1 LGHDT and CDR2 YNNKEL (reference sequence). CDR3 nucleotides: TGTGCCAGCAGCAACCTCGCGAAAGCGAGGCGCACAGATACGCAGTATTTT. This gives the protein CASSNLAKARRTDTQYF.

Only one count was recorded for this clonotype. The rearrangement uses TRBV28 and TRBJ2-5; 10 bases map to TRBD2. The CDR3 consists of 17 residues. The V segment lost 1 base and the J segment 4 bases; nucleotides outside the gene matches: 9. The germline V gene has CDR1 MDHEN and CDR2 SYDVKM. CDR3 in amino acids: CASSLLASGGGRETQYF. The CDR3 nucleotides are TGTGCCAGCAGTTTATTGGCTAGCGGGGGAGGAAGAGAGACCCAGTACTTC. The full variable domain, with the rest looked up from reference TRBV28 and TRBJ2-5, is DVKVTQSSRYLVKRTGEKVFLECVQDMDHENMFWYRQDPGLGLRLIYFSYDVKMKEKGDIPEGYSVSREKKERFSLILESASTNQTSMYLCASSLLASGGGRETQYFGPGTRLLVL.

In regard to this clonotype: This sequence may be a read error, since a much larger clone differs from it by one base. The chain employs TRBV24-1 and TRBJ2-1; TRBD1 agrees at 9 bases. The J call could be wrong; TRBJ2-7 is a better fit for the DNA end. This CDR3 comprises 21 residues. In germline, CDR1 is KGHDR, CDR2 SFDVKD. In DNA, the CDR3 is TGTGCCACCAGTGATCCTCCTCCGGGACAGGGCTCTACCAGCTCCTACAATGAGCAGTACTTC. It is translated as CATSDPPPGQGSTSSYNEQYF.

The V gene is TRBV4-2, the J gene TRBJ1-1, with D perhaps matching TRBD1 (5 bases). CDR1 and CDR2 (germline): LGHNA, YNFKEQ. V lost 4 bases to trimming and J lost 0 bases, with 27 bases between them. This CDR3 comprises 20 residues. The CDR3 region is CASSRVGSAGRGGMNTEAFF. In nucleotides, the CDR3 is TGTGCCAGCAGCCGAGTCGGATCGGCAGGCCGGGGGGGGATGAACACTGAAGCTTTCTTT.

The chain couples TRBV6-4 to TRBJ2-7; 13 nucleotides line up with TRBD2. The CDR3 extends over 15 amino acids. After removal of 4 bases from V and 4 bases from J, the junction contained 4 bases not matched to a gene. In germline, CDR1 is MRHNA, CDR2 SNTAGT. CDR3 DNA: TGTGCCAGCAGTGCGGAACTAGCGGGAGGGTACGAGCAGTACTTC. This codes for CASSAELAGGYEQYF.

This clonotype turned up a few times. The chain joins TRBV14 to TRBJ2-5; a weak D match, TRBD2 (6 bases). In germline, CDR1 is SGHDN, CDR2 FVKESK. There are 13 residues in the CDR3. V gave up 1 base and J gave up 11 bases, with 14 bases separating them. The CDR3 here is CASSQVALAGQYF. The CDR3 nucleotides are TGTGCCAGCAGCCAAGTAGCCCTTGCGGGACAGTACTTC.

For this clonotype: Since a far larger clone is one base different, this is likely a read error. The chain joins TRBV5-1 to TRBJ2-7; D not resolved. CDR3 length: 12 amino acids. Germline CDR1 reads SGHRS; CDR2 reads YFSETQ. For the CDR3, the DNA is TGCGCCAACAGCTTGGGTGGGGACGAGCAGTACTTC. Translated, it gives CANSLGGDEQYF.

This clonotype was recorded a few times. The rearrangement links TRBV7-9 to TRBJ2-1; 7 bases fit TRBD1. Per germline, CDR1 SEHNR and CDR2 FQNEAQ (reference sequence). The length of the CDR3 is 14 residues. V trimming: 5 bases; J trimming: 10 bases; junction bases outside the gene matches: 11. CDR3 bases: TGTGCCAGCAGCGGCGCAGACAGGGCGGAAGAGCAGTTCTTC. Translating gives CASSGADRAEEQFF.

CDR3 sequence: CASRRGNTIYF. The CDR3, as DNA: TGTGCCAGTCGACGGGGAAACACCATATATTTT. V gene TRBV27 combines with J gene TRBJ1-3; the D is unclear. Germline V CDR1 and CDR2: MNHEY, SMNVEV (reference sequence). V shed 9 bases and J shed 4 bases, with 7 bases lying between them. The length of the CDR3 is 11 residues.

CDR3 amino acids: CASTASWAEETQYF. CDR3 coding DNA: TGTGCCAGCACAGCCAGTTGGGCTGAAGAGACCCAGTACTTC. This chain joins TRBV12-3 or TRBV12-4 and TRBJ2-5; D not certain. The V and J ends lost 7 bases and 3 bases respectively, with 15 bases between them. This CDR3 region has 14 residues.

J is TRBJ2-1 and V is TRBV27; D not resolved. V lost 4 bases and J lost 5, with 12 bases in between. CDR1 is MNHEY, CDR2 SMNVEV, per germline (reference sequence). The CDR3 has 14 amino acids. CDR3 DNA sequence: TGTGCCAGCAGTTCACTGGGTTCAGACAATGAGCAGTTCTTC. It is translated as CASSSLGSDNEQFF.

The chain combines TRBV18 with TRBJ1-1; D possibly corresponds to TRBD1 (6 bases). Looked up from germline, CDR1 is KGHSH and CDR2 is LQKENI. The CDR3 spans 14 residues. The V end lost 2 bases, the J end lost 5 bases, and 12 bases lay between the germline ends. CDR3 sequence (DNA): TGTGCCAGCTCACCAGGGGGCAGGTCGACTGAAGCTTTCTTT. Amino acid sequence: CASSPGGRSTEAFF.

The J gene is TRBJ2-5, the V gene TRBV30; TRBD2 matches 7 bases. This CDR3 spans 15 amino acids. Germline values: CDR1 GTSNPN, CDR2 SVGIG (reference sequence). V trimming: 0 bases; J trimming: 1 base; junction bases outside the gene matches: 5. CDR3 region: CAWSVYGGGQETQYF. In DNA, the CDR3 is TGTGCCTGGAGTGTATATGGGGGGGGCCAAGAGACCCAGTACTTC.

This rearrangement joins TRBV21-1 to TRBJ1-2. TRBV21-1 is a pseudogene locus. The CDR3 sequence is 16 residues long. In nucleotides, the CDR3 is TGTGCCAGCAGCAAAATCTTTCCTCGGGGTGGCTATGGCTACACCTTC. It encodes CASSKIFPRGGYGYTF.

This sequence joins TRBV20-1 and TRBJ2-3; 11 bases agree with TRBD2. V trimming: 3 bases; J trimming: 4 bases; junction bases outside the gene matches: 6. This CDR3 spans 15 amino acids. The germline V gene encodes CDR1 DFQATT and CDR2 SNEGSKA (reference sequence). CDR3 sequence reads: CSARFSGRAPDTQYF. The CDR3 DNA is TGCAGTGCTAGGTTTAGCGGGAGGGCCCCAGATACGCAGTATTTT.

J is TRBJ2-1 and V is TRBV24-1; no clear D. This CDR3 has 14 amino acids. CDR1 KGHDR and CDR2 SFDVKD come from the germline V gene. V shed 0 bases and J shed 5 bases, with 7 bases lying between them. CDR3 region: CATSDLQPNNEQFF. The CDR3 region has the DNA TGTGCCACCAGTGATTTGCAACCTAACAATGAGCAGTTCTTC.

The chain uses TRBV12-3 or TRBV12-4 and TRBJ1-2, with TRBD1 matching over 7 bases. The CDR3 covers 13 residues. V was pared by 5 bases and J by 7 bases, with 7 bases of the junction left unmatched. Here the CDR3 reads CASSADRRGGYTF. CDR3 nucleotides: TGTGCCAGCAGTGCGGACAGGAGAGGTGGCTACACCTTC.

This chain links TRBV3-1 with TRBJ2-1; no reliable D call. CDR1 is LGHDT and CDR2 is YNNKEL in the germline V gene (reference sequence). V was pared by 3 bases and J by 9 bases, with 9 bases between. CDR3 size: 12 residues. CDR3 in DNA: TGTGCCAGCAGCCAGGCCCCCGGTGAGCAGTTCTTC. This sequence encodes CASSQAPGEQFF.

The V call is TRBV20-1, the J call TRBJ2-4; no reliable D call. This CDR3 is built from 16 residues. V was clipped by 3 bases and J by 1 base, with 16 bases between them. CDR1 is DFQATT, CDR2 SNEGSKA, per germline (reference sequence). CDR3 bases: TGCAGTGCTAGTTGGGCGGATAAAAGGGCCAAAAACATTCAGTACTTC. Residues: CSASWADKRAKNIQYF.

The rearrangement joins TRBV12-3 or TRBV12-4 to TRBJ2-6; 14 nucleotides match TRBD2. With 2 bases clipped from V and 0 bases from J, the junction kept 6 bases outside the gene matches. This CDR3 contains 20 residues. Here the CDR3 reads CASSLRRTSGRRSGANVLTF. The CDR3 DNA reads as TGTGCCAGCAGTTTACGACGGACTAGCGGGAGGCGCTCTGGGGCCAACGTCCTGACTTTC.

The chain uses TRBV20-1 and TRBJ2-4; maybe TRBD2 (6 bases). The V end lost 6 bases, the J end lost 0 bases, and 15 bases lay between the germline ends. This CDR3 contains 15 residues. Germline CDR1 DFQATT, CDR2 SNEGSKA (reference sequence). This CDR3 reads CSARITGLAKNIQYF. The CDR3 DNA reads TGCAGTGCCAGGATAACGGGACTAGCCAAAAACATTCAGTACTTC.

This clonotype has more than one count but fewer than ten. The CDR3 DNA follows: TGCGCCAGCAGCTCCACTCGAACAGGGCTCAACTATGGCTACACCTTC. Its protein is CASSSTRTGLNYGYTF. The gene calls are TRBV5-1 and TRBJ1-2, with D possibly matching TRBD1 (6 bases). The CDR3 covers 16 residues. V was trimmed by 3 bases and J by 2 bases, leaving 17 bases between them. Looked up from germline, CDR1 is SGHRS and CDR2 is YFSETQ.

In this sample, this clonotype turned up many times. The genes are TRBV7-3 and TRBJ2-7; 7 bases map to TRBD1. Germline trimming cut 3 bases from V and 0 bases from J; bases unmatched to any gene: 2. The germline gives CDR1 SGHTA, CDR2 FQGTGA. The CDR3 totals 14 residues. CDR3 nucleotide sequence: TGTGCCAGCAGCTTCGGGACAGACTCCTACGAGCAGTACTTC. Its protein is CASSFGTDSYEQYF.

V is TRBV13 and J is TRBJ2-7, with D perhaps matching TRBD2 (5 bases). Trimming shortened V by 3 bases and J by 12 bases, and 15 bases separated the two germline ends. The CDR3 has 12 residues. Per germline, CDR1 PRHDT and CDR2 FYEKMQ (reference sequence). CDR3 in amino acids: CASSFPQGGRYF. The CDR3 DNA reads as TGTGCCAGCAGCTTCCCCCAAGGAGGCAGGTACTTC.

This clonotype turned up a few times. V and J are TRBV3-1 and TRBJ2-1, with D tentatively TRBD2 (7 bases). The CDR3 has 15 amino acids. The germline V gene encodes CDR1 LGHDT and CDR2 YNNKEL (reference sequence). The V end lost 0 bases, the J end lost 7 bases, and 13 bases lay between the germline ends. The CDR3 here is CASSQDRGARNEQFF. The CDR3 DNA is TGTGCCAGCAGCCAAGATCGGGGGGCGAGGAATGAGCAGTTCTTC.

CDR3 DNA: TGCGCCAGCAGCTCAGGACTAGCGGGGCTAGATAATGAGCAGTTCTTC. This encodes CASSSGLAGLDNEQFF. V usage is TRBV5-1 and J usage is TRBJ2-1; TRBD2 aligns across 12 bases. This CDR3 is built from 16 residues. Trimming took 3 bases from V and 7 from J; bases not matched to a gene: 8. The V gene's germline CDR1 is SGHRS and CDR2 YFSETQ. Looking up the rest from reference TRBV5-1 and TRBJ2-1 gives the full variable domain: KAGVTQTPRYLIKTRGQQVTLSCSPISGHRSVSWYQQTPGQGLQFLFEYFSETQRNKGNFPGRFSGRQFSNSRSEMNVSTLELGDSALYLCASSSGLAGLDNEQFFGPGTRLTVL.